One and the same sample provided the 24 T cell receptor beta chains below, sequenced in a study of blood T cell repertoires in COVID-19. Method: immunoSEQ multiplex PCR; TCRdb's copy keeps in-frame clones and lacks some. The top ten clones hold about 11% of a sample with approximately 98,000 clones, 65% to 85% of them seen once. The sequenced sample was peripheral blood. These receptors were collected from a woman of 80 years or more with acute or convalescent COVID-19.

The chain employs TRBV27 and TRBJ1-6, with 9 positions matching TRBD1. The trim removed 5 bases at V and 11 bases at J, leaving 10 bases unmatched. This CDR3 is built from 15 residues. Germline loops: CDR1 MNHEY, CDR2 SMNVEV (reference sequence). The CDR3: CASSRSGTGWTPLHF. CDR3 DNA: TGTGCCAGCAGTCGCTCCGGGACAGGGTGGACACCCCTCCACTTT.

The chain carries TRBV6-2 or TRBV6-3 and TRBJ1-2; 11 nucleotides match TRBD1. CDR1 is MNHEY, CDR2 SVGEGT, per germline. The CDR3 spans 15 residues. V shed 2 bases and J 7 bases; nucleotides not matched to a gene: 6. The CDR3 protein is CASSYAGTGGFGYTF. For the CDR3, the DNA is TGTGCCAGCAGTTACGCCGGGACAGGGGGGTTTGGCTACACCTTC.

Here the CDR3 reads CASSSTEYYGYTF. In DNA, the CDR3 is TGTGCCAGCAGCTCGACAGAGTACTATGGCTACACCTTC. The chain links TRBV28 to TRBJ1-2; D may be TRBD1 (5 bases). Germline CDR1 reads MDHEN; CDR2 reads SYDVKM. Deletions cut 6 bases from V and 3 bases from J, with 11 bases between. The CDR3 consists of 13 residues.

This chain uses TRBV18 with TRBJ1-1; 9 bases are shared with TRBD1. With 1 base clipped from V and 4 bases from J, the junction kept 13 bases outside the gene matches. Germline CDR1 is KGHSH and CDR2 is LQKENI. This CDR3 spans 18 amino acids. The CDR3 here is CASSPLGTGLGLGTEAFF. In DNA, the CDR3 is TGTGCCAGCTCACCACTCGGGACAGGGCTTGGTTTGGGCACTGAAGCTTTCTTT.

This chain joins TRBV6-5 and TRBJ1-5; D is unresolved. Germline CDR1 reads MNHEY; CDR2 reads SVGAGI. Trimming removed 4 bases at V and 6 bases at J, with 10 bases between. This CDR3 region has 13 residues. The CDR3 region has the DNA TGTGCCAGCAGTTCCCGAACGGGTCAGCCCCAGCATTTT. Encoded protein: CASSSRTGQPQHF.

This clone has only a few counts. The chain is built from TRBV30 and TRBJ2-7; tentative D call: TRBD1 (6 bases). The CDR3 consists of 16 residues. V lost 1 base and J lost 2, with 18 bases in between. Germline CDR1 is GTSNPN and CDR2 is SVGIG (reference sequence). The CDR3 DNA sequence: TGTGCCTGGAGTGAATACAGGGTTCAACCACCCTACGAGCAGTACTTC. It is translated as CAWSEYRVQPPYEQYF.

A single count supports this clone. The chain links TRBV6-2 or TRBV6-3 to TRBJ1-5; the D gene is possibly TRBD1 (6 bases). The CDR3 spans 15 residues. V was pared by 2 bases and J by 12 bases, with 20 bases between. Germline CDR1 is MNHEY and CDR2 is SVGEGT. The CDR3 region is CASSYVGTSNGVQHF. CDR3 DNA: TGTGCCAGCAGTTACGTAGGGACATCTAATGGGGTCCAGCATTTT.

V gene TRBV21-1 combines with J gene TRBJ1-1; the DNA was not used to check the table's D call, TRBD1. TRBV21-1 is termed a pseudogene. The CDR3 covers 16 residues. Written as DNA, the CDR3 is TGTGCCAGCAGCAAAGTAAAGACACCAATGAACACTGAAGCTTTCTTT. Amino acid sequence: CASSKVKTPMNTEAFF.

This clone was observed a single time. The chain recombines TRBV12-5 with TRBJ1-3; D is perhaps TRBD1 (5 bases). CDR1 is LGHNT, CDR2 FRNRAP, per germline. This CDR3 is built from 16 residues. V lost 5 bases, J lost 0 bases, and 14 bases lay in between. CDR3 region: CASGDRLDCSGNTIYF. The CDR3 DNA reads TGTGCTAGTGGTGACAGACTGGATTGCTCTGGAAACACCATATATTTT.

The chain joins TRBV24-1 to TRBJ2-3, with TRBD1 matching over 12 bases. This CDR3 region has 16 residues. After removal of 2 bases from V and 4 bases from J, the junction contained 3 bases not matched to a gene. Germline V lookup: CDR1 KGHDR, CDR2 SFDVKD. CDR3 coding DNA: TGTGCCACCAGTGATTCGGGACAGGGGGCTGCAGATACGCAGTATTTT. Amino acid sequence: CATSDSGQGAADTQYF.

This chain connects TRBV5-1 to TRBJ1-5; TRBD1 matches at 7 bases. J was trimmed by 6 bases and V by 4 bases; bases with no gene match: 7. The CDR3 sequence is 14 residues long. Germline CDR1 and CDR2: SGHRS and YFSETQ. The CDR3 sequence is CASSGGGAGQPQHF. Written as DNA, the CDR3 is TGCGCCAGCAGCGGAGGGGGCGCTGGTCAGCCCCAGCATTTT.

The chain links TRBV28 to TRBJ1-3, with a possible D match to TRBD1 (5 bases). CDR1 and CDR2 (germline): MDHEN, SYDVKM. This CDR3 is built from 17 residues. The V and J ends lost 2 bases and 2 bases respectively, with 16 bases between them. The CDR3 DNA follows: TGTGCCAGCAGTTTAGGGGCCGGGGGACTGACTGGAAACACCATATATTTT. It encodes CASSLGAGGLTGNTIYF.

The genes are TRBV4-3 and TRBJ2-1; TRBD2 matches at 16 bases. Germline CDR1 LGHNA, CDR2 YSLEER. The CDR3 length is 16 residues. The V segment lost 3 bases and the J segment 7 bases; nucleotides outside the gene matches: 3. In DNA, the CDR3 is TGCGCCAGCAGCCAGGGACTAGCGGGGGGGCAAAATGAGCAGTTCTTC. Its translation: CASSQGLAGGQNEQFF.

In DNA, the CDR3 is TGCGCCAGCAGCTTGGCCCCCGGGACAGTCTATGGCTACACCTTC. It specifies CASSLAPGTVYGYTF. This chain connects TRBV5-1 to TRBJ1-2, with TRBD1 identical over 7 bases. J gave up 4 bases and V 0 bases, and 6 bases lay outside the gene matches. CDR1 and CDR2 from the germline V gene are SGHRS and YFSETQ. The CDR3 consists of 15 residues. Supplemented by reference TRBV5-1 and TRBJ1-2, the full variable domain reads KAGVTQTPRYLIKTRGQQVTLSCSPISGHRSVSWYQQTPGQGLQFLFEYFSETQRNKGNFPGRFSGRQFSNSRSEMNVSTLELGDSALYLCASSLAPGTVYGYTFGSGTRLTVV.

A note on this clone: Other DNA sequences within the sample encode an identical CDR3. The chain employs TRBV30 and TRBJ1-6; weak D call: TRBD1 (6 bases). Deletions cut 2 bases from V and 5 bases from J, with 7 bases between. Per the germline V gene, CDR1 is GTSNPN and CDR2 is SVGIG (reference sequence). The CDR3 runs to 13 residues. For the CDR3, the DNA is TGTGCCTGGAGTAAGGGGGATAATTCACCCCTCCACTTT. Amino acids: CAWSKGDNSPLHF.

The chain combines TRBV11-2 with TRBJ2-5, with TRBD2 matching over 8 bases. Losses at the gene ends were 5 bases for V and 1 base for J; bases not matched to a gene: 9. This CDR3 comprises 16 residues. The germline V gene encodes CDR1 SGHAT and CDR2 FQNNGV. The CDR3 sequence: CASSERSGGFQETQYF. The CDR3 DNA reads as TGTGCCAGCAGCGAGAGGAGCGGGGGTTTCCAAGAGACCCAGTACTTC.

The chain couples TRBV5-4 to TRBJ2-1, with 8 bases fitting TRBD2. Germline V gives CDR1 SGHNT, CDR2 YYREEE (reference sequence). With V trimmed by 0 bases and J by 2 bases, 1 base remained unmatched. The CDR3 runs to 15 residues. The CDR3, as DNA: TGTGCCAGCAGCTTGGGTAGCGGGGCCTACAATGAGCAGTTCTTC. Its protein product is CASSLGSGAYNEQFF.

The chain combines TRBV6-6 with TRBJ2-1; D possibly corresponds to TRBD2 (6 bases). The germline V gene encodes CDR1 MNHNY and CDR2 SVGAGI (reference sequence). The CDR3 has 13 amino acids. Trimming stripped 7 bases from V and 4 bases from J, with 11 bases between. This CDR3 is CASIPGLYNEQFF. For the CDR3, the DNA is TGTGCCAGCATCCCGGGACTGTACAATGAGCAGTTCTTC.

The CDR3 sequence: CASRVGQGVYEQYV. In nucleotides, the CDR3 is TGTGCCAGCAGAGTCGGACAGGGCGTCTACGAGCAGTACGTC. The chain combines TRBV6-6 with TRBJ2-7; 8 bases agree with TRBD1. In germline, CDR1 is MNHNY, CDR2 SVGAGI (reference sequence). The CDR3 loop spans 14 amino acids. With 6 bases clipped from V and 3 bases from J, the junction kept 7 bases outside the gene matches.

J is TRBJ1-2 and V is TRBV6-6; a weak D match, TRBD1 (6 bases). The CDR3 covers 13 residues. V shed 2 bases and J shed 7 bases, with 11 bases lying between them. Germline CDR1 and CDR2: MNHNY and SVGAGI (reference sequence). This chain's CDR3 is CASSYEGGVGYTF. The CDR3 DNA is TGTGCCAGCAGTTACGAGGGGGGGGTTGGCTACACCTTC.

Only one count was recorded for this clone. The chain employs TRBV20-1 and TRBJ1-1; perhaps TRBD1 as D (5 bases). The CDR3 sequence is 14 residues long. With 3 bases removed from V and 1 base from J, the gap between germline ends came to 12 bases. CDR1 and CDR2 (germline): DFQATT, SNEGSKA (reference sequence). CDR3 amino acids: CSASGGAGNTEAFF. The CDR3 DNA follows: TGCAGTGCTAGTGGCGGGGCAGGGAACACTGAAGCTTTCTTT.

The rearrangement uses TRBV14 and TRBJ1-6; D gene ambiguous. The CDR3 is 13 amino acids. Germline loops: CDR1 SGHDN, CDR2 FVKESK. With 2 bases removed from V and 8 bases from J, the gap between germline ends came to 7 bases. CDR3 nucleotides: TGTGCCAGCAGCCAACAGGAAGATTCACCCCTCCACTTT. This sequence encodes CASSQQEDSPLHF.

The V gene is TRBV5-1, the J gene TRBJ2-5; TRBD1 aligns across 9 bases. CDR1 and CDR2 from the germline V gene are SGHRS and YFSETQ. The CDR3 is made up of 15 amino acids. V lost 4 bases, J lost 5 bases, and 9 bases stayed unmatched. CDR3 sequence (DNA): TGCGCCAGCAGCCCGGGGACAGGGACAGGGGAGACCCAGTACTTC. Translated: CASSPGTGTGETQYF.

The chain combines TRBV18 with TRBJ2-5; the D gene is possibly TRBD2 (6 bases). Germline values: CDR1 KGHSH, CDR2 LQKENI. The V gene lost 4 bases and the J gene lost 4 bases, with 10 bases spanning the gap. CDR3 length: 13 residues. CDR3 region: CASSRDGRETQYF. The CDR3 DNA reads TGTGCCAGCTCACGCGACGGGAGAGAGACCCAGTACTTC. Variable domain in full (rest from reference TRBV18 and TRBJ2-5): NAGVMQNPRHLVRRRGQEARLRCSPMKGHSHVYWYRQLPEEGLKFMVYLQKENIIDESGMPKERFSAEFPKEGPSILRIQQVVRGDSAAYFCASSRDGRETQYFGPGTRLLVL.